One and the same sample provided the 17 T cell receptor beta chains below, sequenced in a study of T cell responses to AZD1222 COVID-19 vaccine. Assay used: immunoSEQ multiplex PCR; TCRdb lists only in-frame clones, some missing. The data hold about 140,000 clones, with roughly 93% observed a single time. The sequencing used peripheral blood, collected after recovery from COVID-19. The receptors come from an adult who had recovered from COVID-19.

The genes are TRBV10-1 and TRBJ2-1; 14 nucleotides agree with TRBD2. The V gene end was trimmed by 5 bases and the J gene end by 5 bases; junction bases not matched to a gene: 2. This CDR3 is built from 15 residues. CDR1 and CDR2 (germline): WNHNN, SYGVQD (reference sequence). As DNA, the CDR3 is TGCGCCAGCAGTCCGGGACTAGCGGGAGACAATGAGCAGTTCTTC. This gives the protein CASSPGLAGDNEQFF.

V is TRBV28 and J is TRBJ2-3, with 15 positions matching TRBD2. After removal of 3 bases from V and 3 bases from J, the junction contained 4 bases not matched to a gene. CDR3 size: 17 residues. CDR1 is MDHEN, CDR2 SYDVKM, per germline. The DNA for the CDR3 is TGTGCCAGCAGTTTCCCGGGGACTAGCGGGAGGACAGATACGCAGTATTTT. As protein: CASSFPGTSGRTDTQYF.

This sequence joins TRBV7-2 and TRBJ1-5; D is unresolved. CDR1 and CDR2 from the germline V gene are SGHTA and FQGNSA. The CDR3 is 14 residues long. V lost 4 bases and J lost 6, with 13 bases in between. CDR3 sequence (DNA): TGTGCCAGCAGCTACCCCGGGTTCTCTCAGCCCCAGCATTTT. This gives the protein CASSYPGFSQPQHF.

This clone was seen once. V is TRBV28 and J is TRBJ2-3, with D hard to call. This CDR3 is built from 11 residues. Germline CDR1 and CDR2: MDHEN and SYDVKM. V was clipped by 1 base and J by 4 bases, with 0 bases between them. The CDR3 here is CASSLSDTQYF. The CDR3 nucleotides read TGTGCCAGCAGTTTATCAGATACGCAGTATTTT.

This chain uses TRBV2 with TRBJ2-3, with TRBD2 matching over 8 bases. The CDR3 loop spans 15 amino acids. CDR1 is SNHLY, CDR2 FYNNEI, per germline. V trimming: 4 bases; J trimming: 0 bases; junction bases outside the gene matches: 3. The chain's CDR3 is CASSVSGKSTDTQYF. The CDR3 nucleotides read TGTGCCAGCAGTGTTAGCGGGAAGAGCACAGATACGCAGTATTTT. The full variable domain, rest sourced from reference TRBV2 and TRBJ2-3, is EPEVTQTPSHQVTQMGQEVILRCVPISNHLYFYWYRQILGQKVEFLVSFYNNEISEKSEIFDDQFSVERPDGSNFTLKIRSTKLEDSAMYFCASSVSGKSTDTQYFGPGTRLTVL.

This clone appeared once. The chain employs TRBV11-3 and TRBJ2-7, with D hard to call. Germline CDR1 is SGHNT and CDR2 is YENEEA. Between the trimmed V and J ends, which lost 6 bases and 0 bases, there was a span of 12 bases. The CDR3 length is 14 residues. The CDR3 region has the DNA TGTGCCAGCAGACCTCCGTCGAGCTCCTACGAGCAGTACTTC. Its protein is CASRPPSSSYEQYF.

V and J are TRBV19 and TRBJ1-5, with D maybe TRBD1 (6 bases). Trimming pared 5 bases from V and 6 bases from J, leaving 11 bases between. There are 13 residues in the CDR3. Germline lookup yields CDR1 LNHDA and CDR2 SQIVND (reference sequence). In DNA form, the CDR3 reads TGTGCCAGTAGTTGGGGGGCGGGTCAGCCCCAGCATTTT. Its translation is CASSWGAGQPQHF.

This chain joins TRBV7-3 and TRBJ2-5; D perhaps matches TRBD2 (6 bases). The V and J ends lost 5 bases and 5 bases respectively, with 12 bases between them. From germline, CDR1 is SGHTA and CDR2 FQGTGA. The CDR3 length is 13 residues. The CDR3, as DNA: TGTGCCAGCAGCCAGACTAGGGAGGAGACCCAGTACTTC. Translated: CASSQTREETQYF. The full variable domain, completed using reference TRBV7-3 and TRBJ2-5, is GAGVSQTPSNKVTEKGKYVELRCDPISGHTALYWYRQSLGQGPEFLIYFQGTGAADDSGLPNDRFFAVRPEGSVSTLKIQRTERGDSAVYLCASSQTREETQYFGPGTRLLVL.

The CDR3 nucleotides read TGTGCCACCAGCGAAGCTAGCGGGAGGGTCGAGCAGTACTTC. This sequence encodes CATSEASGRVEQYF. This chain links TRBV15 with TRBJ2-7; 12 positions match TRBD2. The CDR3 spans 14 residues. Trimming took 5 bases from V and 6 from J; bases not matched to a gene: 5. Germline values: CDR1 LNHNV, CDR2 YYDKDF (reference sequence). Filled out from reference TRBV15 and TRBJ2-7, the complete variable domain reads DAMVIQNPRYQVTQFGKPVTLSCSQTLNHNVMYWYQQKSSQAPKLLFHYYDKDFNNEADTPDNFQSRRPNTSFCFLDIRSPGLGDTAMYLCATSEASGRVEQYFGPGTRLTVT.

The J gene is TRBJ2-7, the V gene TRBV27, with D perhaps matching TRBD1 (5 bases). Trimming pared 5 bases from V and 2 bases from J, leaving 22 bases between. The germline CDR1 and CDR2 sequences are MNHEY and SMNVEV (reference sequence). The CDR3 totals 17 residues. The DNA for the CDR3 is TGTGCCAGCAGTATACCCGAAACTTTGGACACTACCTACGAGCAGTACTTC. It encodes CASSIPETLDTTYEQYF.

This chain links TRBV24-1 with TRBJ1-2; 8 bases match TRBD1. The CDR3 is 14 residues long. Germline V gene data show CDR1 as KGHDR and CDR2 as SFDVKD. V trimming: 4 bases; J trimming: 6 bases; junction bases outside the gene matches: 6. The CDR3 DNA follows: TGTGCCACCAGTGACCCGGACAGGGCGGATGGCTACACCTTC. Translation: CATSDPDRADGYTF.

CDR3 coding DNA: TGTGCCAGTAGTATCCAGAGGGGGCGAACCAAAAACATTCAGTACTTC. As protein: CASSIQRGRTKNIQYF. The J gene is TRBJ2-4, the V gene TRBV19, with TRBD1 matching over 7 bases. The CDR3 runs 16 residues. The J segment lost 2 bases and the V segment lost 3 bases, leaving 7 bases of the junction unmatched. Germline V lookup: CDR1 LNHDA, CDR2 SQIVND (reference sequence).

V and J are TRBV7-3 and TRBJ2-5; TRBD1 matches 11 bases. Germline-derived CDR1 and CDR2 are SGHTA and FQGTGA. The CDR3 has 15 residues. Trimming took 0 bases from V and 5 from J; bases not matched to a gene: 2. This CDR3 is CASSLTGQGVETQYF. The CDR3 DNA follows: TGTGCCAGCAGCTTAACGGGACAGGGGGTTGAGACCCAGTACTTC.

CDR3: CASSFGPFSGPGEDTQYF. In DNA form, the CDR3 reads TGTGCCAGCAGTTTTGGTCCATTTTCAGGGCCCGGAGAAGATACGCAGTATTTT. The chain links TRBV27 to TRBJ2-3, with a weak D call TRBD1 (5 bases). Germline values: CDR1 MNHEY, CDR2 SMNVEV (reference sequence). Trimming took off 3 bases at V and 5 bases at J, with 24 bases between the two ends. This CDR3 spans 18 amino acids.

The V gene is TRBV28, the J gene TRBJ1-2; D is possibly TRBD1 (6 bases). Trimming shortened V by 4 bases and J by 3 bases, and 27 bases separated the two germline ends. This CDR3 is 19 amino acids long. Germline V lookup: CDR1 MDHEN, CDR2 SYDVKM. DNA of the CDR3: TGTGCCAGCAGTTCCATAAGGGGGGGTTGGACACGGGAGGACTATGGCTACACCTTC. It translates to CASSSIRGGWTREDYGYTF.

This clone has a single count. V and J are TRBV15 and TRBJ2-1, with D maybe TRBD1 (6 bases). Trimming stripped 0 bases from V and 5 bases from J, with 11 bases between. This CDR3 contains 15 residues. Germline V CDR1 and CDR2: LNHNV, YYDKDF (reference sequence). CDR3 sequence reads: CATSRDRGADNEQFF. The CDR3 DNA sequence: TGTGCCACCAGCAGAGACAGGGGAGCGGACAATGAGCAGTTCTTC.

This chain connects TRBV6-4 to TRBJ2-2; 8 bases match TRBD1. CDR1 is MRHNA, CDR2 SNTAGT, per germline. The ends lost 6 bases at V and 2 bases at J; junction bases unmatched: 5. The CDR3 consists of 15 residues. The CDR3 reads CASSKQGVNTGELFF. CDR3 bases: TGTGCCAGCAGCAAACAGGGGGTTAACACCGGGGAGCTGTTTTTT.